This T cell receptor (beta chain) appears in the sequencing data of a study of blood T cell repertoires in COVID-19. Some clones are missing from TCRdb's copy, which holds only in-frame ones; the method was immunoSEQ multiplex PCR. The sample consists of about 310,000 clones, 85% of them appearing once. The germline V and J ends were trimmed by 0 bases and 3 bases, with 9 bases remaining between them. The CDR3 is 15 amino acids. CDR1 and CDR2 from the germline V gene are MNHEY and SVGAGI. This sequence originates from a woman between 25 and 40 years old who had been exposed to COVID-19. Sequenced: PBMCs or T cells enriched from blood (not recorded which). J is TRBJ1-3 and V is TRBV6-5; D not resolved. CDR3 region: CASSYSNGYGNTIYF. CDR3 nucleotide sequence: TGTGCCAGCAGTTACTCGAACGGTTATGGAAACACCATATATTTT.